These 32 T cell receptor beta chains originate from one sample sequenced in a study of blood T cells in healthy people across ages. A second PCR of roughly 7 to 11 cycles used a sample-barcoded 5' primer and a J-beta primer mix. MiXCR, applied by TCRdb to the 5' RACE reads, yields one record per CDR3 protein. The sample consists of hundreds of thousands of distinct CDR3 sequences, roughly 60% of them appearing once. The sequencing input was blood. These receptors were obtained from a man aged 30-40 years in good health.

This chain joins TRBV20-1 and TRBJ1-1; D perhaps matches TRBD1 (5 bases). Germline-derived CDR1 and CDR2 are DFQATT and SNEGSKA (reference sequence). The CDR3 has 12 residues. The V and J ends lost 1 base and 6 bases respectively, with 9 bases between them. As DNA, the CDR3 is TGCAGTGCTAGAGGGGGGGTCCCTGAAGCTTTCTTT. Amino acids: CSARGGVPEAFF.

The rearrangement uses TRBV11-2 and TRBJ2-3, with no clear D. V shed 2 bases and J shed 2 bases, with 8 bases lying between them. This CDR3 region has 14 residues. In germline, CDR1 is SGHAT, CDR2 FQNNGV. This chain's CDR3 is CASSLFNPTDTQYF. In nucleotides, the CDR3 is TGTGCCAGCAGCTTATTCAATCCCACAGATACGCAGTATTTT.

The chain has TRBV5-6 and TRBJ2-3; TRBD1 matches at 12 bases. The CDR3 is 13 amino acids. CDR1 and CDR2 from the germline V gene are SGHDT and YYEEEE. V shed 5 bases, J shed 7 bases, and the junction held 2 bases outside the gene matches. The CDR3 spells CASRGQGANTQYF. CDR3 bases: TGTGCCAGCAGGGGACAGGGGGCAAATACGCAGTATTTT.

The chain has TRBV29-1 and TRBJ2-1; D unclear. The CDR3 extends over 12 amino acids. V lost 2 bases and J 15 bases, leaving 17 bases between the germline ends. Germline assignment: CDR1 SQVTM and CDR2 ANQGSEA. CDR3 DNA sequence: TGCAGCGTTGAAATGGGCTTGAAAAGCCCGTTCTTC. Its translation is CSVEMGLKSPFF.

The chain couples TRBV12-3 or TRBV12-4 to TRBJ2-1; no clear D gene. The CDR3 covers 12 residues. V lost 7 bases to trimming and J lost 10 bases, with 14 bases between them. CDR3 region: CASTDSAREQFF. The CDR3 DNA reads as TGTGCCAGCACCGATTCGGCTCGGGAGCAGTTCTTC.

The genes are TRBV20-1 and TRBJ2-7; D is ambiguous. Matching the DNA end better, TRBJ2-5 makes the J call doubtful. This CDR3 contains 15 residues. In germline, CDR1 is DFQATT, CDR2 SNEGSKA (reference sequence). CDR3 DNA: TGCAGTGCTAGGAAGGTGGGCTCGACCATGGGGACCCAGTACTTC. Protein sequence: CSARKVGSTMGTQYF.

Remarks on this clonotype: This may arise from a read error, as a much more abundant clone is one base away. The chain employs TRBV7-9 and TRBJ2-5; TRBD2 is a possible D gene (5 bases). This CDR3 has 11 residues. V lost 8 bases and J 11 bases, leaving 15 bases between the germline ends. Germline-derived CDR1 and CDR2 are SEHNR and FQNEAQ (reference sequence). The CDR3: CASGEHNEQYF. The CDR3 coding sequence is TGTGCCAGCGGGGAGCACAATGAGCAGTACTTC. Looking up the rest from reference TRBV7-9 and TRBJ2-5 gives the full variable domain: DTGVSQNPRHKITKRGQNVTFRCDPISEHNRLYWYRQTLGQGPEFLTYFQNEAQLEKSRLLSDRFSAERPKGSFSTLEIQRTEQGDSAMYLCASGEHNEQYFGPGTRLLVL.

This clonotype was counted a single time. This could be a read error, since a much larger clone is one nucleotide away. The CDR3 coding sequence is TGTGCCTGCAGTAGCGCCCCGGGGCCCTCGCAGAACATTCAGTACTTC. Protein sequence: CACSSAPGPSQNIQYF. V is TRBV5-5 and J is TRBJ2-4, with D perhaps TRBD1 or TRBD2 (5 bases each). CDR1 SGHKS and CDR2 YYEKEE come from the germline V gene (reference sequence). There are 16 residues in the CDR3.

DNA for the CDR3: TGCAGCGTTGAAGCCTCGGGACAGGGGGCACACTATGGCTACACCTTC. It is translated as CSVEASGQGAHYGYTF. V is TRBV29-1 and J is TRBJ1-2, with 12 positions matching TRBD1. V shed 1 base and J 3 bases; nucleotides not matched to a gene: 6. CDR1 SQVTM and CDR2 ANQGSEA come from the germline V gene. The CDR3 loop spans 16 amino acids.

The V and J genes are TRBV5-1 and TRBJ2-3; tentatively, D is TRBD1 (5 bases). V was shortened by 5 bases and J by 2 bases, with 12 bases between the two germline ends. Germline V lookup: CDR1 SGHRS, CDR2 YFSETQ. The CDR3 has 14 amino acids. The CDR3 sequence is CASRRDSNTDTQYF. The CDR3, as DNA: TGCGCCAGCAGACGAGACAGCAACACAGATACGCAGTATTTT.

The gene calls are TRBV11-2 and TRBJ1-2; D remains ambiguous. Germline V gives CDR1 SGHAT, CDR2 FQNNGV. Trimming removed 7 bases from V and 4 bases from J, with 10 bases in between. The CDR3 length is 12 residues. The CDR3 DNA is TGTGCCAGCACCCACGGACCCTATGGCTACACCTTC. It codes for CASTHGPYGYTF.

The rearrangement links TRBV20-1 to TRBJ2-3; 7 bases fit TRBD2. Germline CDR1 DFQATT, CDR2 SNEGSKA (reference sequence). The CDR3 sequence is 15 residues long. The CDR3 is CKAGSEALDTDTQYF. CDR3 nucleotides: TGCAAAGCGGGATCGGAGGCCCTAGACACAGATACGCAGTATTTT.

The chain uses TRBV24-1 and TRBJ2-7, with 9 positions matching TRBD2. V dropped 5 bases and J dropped 7; count of bases not matched to a gene: 8. There are 14 residues in the CDR3. Germline CDR1 KGHDR, CDR2 SFDVKD. DNA for the CDR3: TGTGCCACCAGTGCTGAGCGGGAGGCGAATGAGCAGTACTTC. This sequence encodes CATSAEREANEQYF.

This rearrangement joins TRBV3-1 to TRBJ2-7; no clear D gene. With the DNA end fitting TRBJ2-5 better, the J assignment may be wrong. Germline V lookup: CDR1 LGHDT, CDR2 YNNKEL (reference sequence). CDR3 length: 15 residues. In DNA, the CDR3 is TGTGCCAGCAGCCAAGATGCGCGCCCTGAACAGACCCAGTACTTC. As protein: CASSQDARPEQTQYF.

The V gene is TRBV7-2, the J gene TRBJ2-7; D unresolved. V was shortened by 2 bases and J by 2 bases, with 7 bases between the two germline ends. The length of the CDR3 is 13 residues. The germline CDR1 and CDR2 sequences are SGHTA and FQGNSA. CDR3 sequence: CASSLSSTYEQYF. The CDR3, as DNA: TGTGCCAGCAGCTTATCGAGCACCTACGAGCAGTACTTC.

J is TRBJ2-5 and V is TRBV11-1, with no clear D. The CDR3 loop spans 12 amino acids. V was shortened by 1 base and J by 11 bases, with 11 bases between the two germline ends. Germline V gene lookup returns CDR1 SGHAT and CDR2 FQDESV (reference sequence). CDR3 DNA sequence: TGTGCCAGCAGCTTAGTGGGCCTTCCACAGTACTTC. As protein: CASSLVGLPQYF.

This chain connects TRBV20-1 to TRBJ2-5; a possible D gene is TRBD1 (6 bases). V shed 5 bases and J shed 0 bases, with 13 bases lying between them. Germline V gene lookup returns CDR1 DFQATT and CDR2 SNEGSKA (reference sequence). The CDR3 runs to 14 residues. The CDR3 DNA is TGCAGTGCTGGTTTCGGACAGAACCAAGAGACCCAGTACTTC. This gives the protein CSAGFGQNQETQYF.

The rearrangement joins TRBV2 to TRBJ1-1, with D perhaps matching TRBD1 (6 bases). Germline CDR1 reads SNHLY; CDR2 reads FYNNEI. Deletions cut 1 base from V and 7 bases from J, with 10 bases between. The CDR3 loop spans 13 amino acids. CDR3 nucleotide sequence: TGTGCCAGCAGTGAAGGGACAGAAGATGAAGCTTTCTTT. Its protein product is CASSEGTEDEAFF. The full variable domain, rest sourced from reference TRBV2 and TRBJ1-1, is EPEVTQTPSHQVTQMGQEVILRCVPISNHLYFYWYRQILGQKVEFLVSFYNNEISEKSEIFDDQFSVERPDGSNFTLKIRSTKLEDSAMYFCASSEGTEDEAFFGQGTRLTVV.

CDR3 in DNA: TGTGCCAGCAGCTCCGGACTGATCCAAGAGACCCAGTACTTC. As protein: CASSSGLIQETQYF. The chain carries TRBV5-6 and TRBJ2-5; possibly TRBD2 for D (5 bases). Germline V CDR1 and CDR2: SGHDT, YYEEEE. V lost 3 bases and J lost 1, with 10 bases in between. The CDR3 totals 14 residues.

This clonotype was counted a few times. V is TRBV7-2 and J is TRBJ2-1; TRBD2 agrees at 11 bases. Germline CDR1 is SGHTA and CDR2 is FQGNSA. Losses at the gene ends were 1 base for V and 8 bases for J; bases not matched to a gene: 4. The CDR3 spans 15 residues. The CDR3 DNA reads TGTGCCAGCAGCTTAGTAGCGGGAGGGCCGCATGAGCAGTTCTTC. It encodes CASSLVAGGPHEQFF. Filled out from reference TRBV7-2 and TRBJ2-1, the complete variable domain reads GAGVSQSPSNKVTEKGKDVELRCDPISGHTALYWYRQSLGQGLEFLIYFQGNSAPDKSGLPSDRFSAERTGGSVSTLTIQRTQQEDSAVYLCASSLVAGGPHEQFFGPGTRLTVL.

The J gene is TRBJ2-1, the V gene TRBV6-6; D is unresolved. Germline V gives CDR1 MNHNY, CDR2 SVGAGI (reference sequence). The CDR3 consists of 16 residues. Trimming took off 5 bases at V and 0 bases at J, with 14 bases between the two ends. Here the CDR3 reads CASSPPARSSYNEQFF. DNA for the CDR3: TGTGCCAGCAGTCCCCCAGCGAGAAGCTCCTACAATGAGCAGTTCTTC.

The chain recombines TRBV20-1 with TRBJ2-7, with 7 bases identical to TRBD2. This CDR3 has 14 residues. Germline V gene sequence: CDR1 DFQATT, CDR2 SNEGSKA (reference sequence). The trim removed 4 bases at V and 2 bases at J, leaving 8 bases unmatched. This chain's CDR3 is CSATESGATYEQYF. In DNA, the CDR3 is TGCAGTGCTACAGAAAGCGGGGCAACCTACGAGCAGTACTTC.

The chain employs TRBV29-1 and TRBJ2-3, with 9 bases lining up with TRBD2. J lost 3 bases, V lost 4 bases, and 11 bases had no gene match. The germline CDR1 and CDR2 sequences are SQVTM and ANQGSEA. The CDR3 contains 16 residues. This chain's CDR3 is CSVVGVAGANTDTQYF. The DNA of the CDR3 is TGCAGCGTTGTTGGAGTAGCGGGAGCAAATACAGATACGCAGTATTTT.

This clonotype was seen only a few times. The V and J genes are TRBV6-1 and TRBJ2-1, with D perhaps TRBD2 (6 bases). This CDR3 has 15 residues. Germline loops: CDR1 MNHNS, CDR2 SASEGT. Trimming pared 7 bases from V and 8 bases from J, leaving 21 bases between. The CDR3 bases are TGTGCCAGCACCCCAAGCGCGGGGTTAGGACATGAGCAGTTCTTC. The encoded protein is CASTPSAGLGHEQFF.

The rearrangement joins TRBV6-5 to TRBJ2-7, with a tentative D call TRBD1 (6 bases). The V gene lost 7 bases and the J gene lost 2 bases, with 15 bases spanning the gap. CDR1 MNHEY and CDR2 SVGAGI come from the germline V gene. The CDR3 spans 14 residues. CDR3: CASTAAGQTYEQYF. CDR3 in DNA: TGTGCCAGCACCGCGGCCGGACAGACCTACGAGCAGTACTTC.

This clonotype was detected ten times or more. The V and J genes are TRBV15 and TRBJ2-1, with 7 bases aligning to TRBD2. Per the germline V gene, CDR1 is LNHNV and CDR2 is YYDKDF (reference sequence). Trimming took 2 bases from V and 8 from J; bases not matched to a gene: 12. The CDR3 has 16 residues. The CDR3 is CATSRNARGSSDEQFF. The DNA for the CDR3 is TGTGCCACCAGCAGAAACGCTCGCGGGAGCAGCGATGAGCAGTTCTTC.

In this sample, this clonotype turned up a few times. The V and J genes are TRBV5-1 and TRBJ2-4; D gene unclear. The J call may be incorrect, as the DNA end agrees better with TRBJ2-7. CDR3 length equals 12 residues. The germline V gene encodes CDR1 SGHRS and CDR2 YFSETQ. CDR3 sequence reads: CASSLNQYEQYF. The CDR3 region has the DNA TGCGCCAGCAGCTTGAATCAGTACGAGCAGTACTTC.

The rearrangement uses TRBV20-1 and TRBJ2-3; 11 nucleotides agree with TRBD2. The CDR3 runs to 15 residues. Looked up from germline, CDR1 is DFQATT and CDR2 is SNEGSKA (reference sequence). V shed 4 bases and J 0 bases; nucleotides not matched to a gene: 3. In DNA, the CDR3 is TGCAGTGCTATGGGACTAGCGGACAGCACAGATACGCAGTATTTT. This gives the protein CSAMGLADSTDTQYF.

This clonotype was recorded a few times. The chain carries TRBV7-2 and TRBJ1-2, with no clear D. The germline gives CDR1 SGHTA, CDR2 FQGNSA. The CDR3 has 14 residues. Trimming removed 5 bases from V and 0 bases from J, with 10 bases in between. The CDR3 DNA follows: TGTGCCAGCAGCCCGACATCTTCTAACTATGGCTACACCTTC. Amino acids: CASSPTSSNYGYTF.

This rearrangement joins TRBV20-1 to TRBJ2-1, with 8 nucleotides matching TRBD2. Germline V gives CDR1 DFQATT, CDR2 SNEGSKA (reference sequence). The CDR3 covers 14 residues. Losses at the gene ends were 3 bases for V and 8 bases for J; bases not matched to a gene: 9. CDR3 region: CSASPSGSGHEQFF. CDR3 nucleotide sequence: TGCAGTGCTAGTCCCAGCGGGAGTGGGCATGAGCAGTTCTTC.

The chain employs TRBV10-3 and TRBJ2-2; D may be TRBD1 or TRBD2 (5 bases each). Trimming cost V 7 bases and J 5 bases, with 14 bases left between them. CDR3 length: 14 residues. Germline V gene sequence: CDR1 ENHRY, CDR2 SYGVKD. CDR3 sequence reads: CAITAVWGTGELFF. In DNA form, the CDR3 reads TGTGCCATCACCGCGGTGTGGGGGACCGGGGAGCTGTTTTTT.

The chain links TRBV19 to TRBJ2-5, with D possibly being TRBD2 (5 bases). Trimming took off 3 bases at V and 11 bases at J, with 16 bases between the two ends. Per germline, CDR1 LNHDA and CDR2 SQIVND (reference sequence). The CDR3 sequence is 13 residues long. The CDR3 DNA reads TGTGCCAGTAGTATCCAGGCCCGTAGGGAGCAGTACTTC. Its translation is CASSIQARREQYF.